These T cell receptor beta chains were read from a single sample in a study of cytotoxic CD8 clonotypes in ibrutinib-treated CLL. The assay was immunoSEQ multiplex PCR, and TCRdb's table has in-frame clones only and misses some. The table shows about 200,000 clones, with approximately 70% occurring only once. Sequencing used PBMCs, obtained after 12 months of ibrutinib treatment. All receptors come from a human donor with chronic lymphocytic leukemia. Each CDR3 is given with its conserved first and last residue. The D gene is left open where the match is weak. Size is stated for part of the rows, as once, few or many counts, or as a class when the clone is expanded.

TGCGCCAGCAGCCAAGATTTACTTGACAGGGGGGATCAGCCCCAGCATTTT CASSQDLLDRGDQPQHF TRBV4-3 - TRBD1 TRBJ1-5 17
TGTGCCAGCAGCTCAACTAGCGCGGCGTACTTC CASSSTSAAYF TRBV11-1 - TRBD2 TRBJ2-5 11
TGTGCCACCAGCAAGGATACTAGCGGGGGGTTAGCCGGGGAGCTGTTTTTT CATSKDTSGGLAGELFF TRBV15 - TRBD2 TRBJ2-2 17
TGTGCCAGTATCGAGACAGGGTGGGAGGACTATGGCTACACCTTC CASIETGWEDYGYTF TRBV19 - TRBD1 TRBJ1-2 15
TGTGCCAGCAGTAGACAGGGGCAGGGTGAAAAACTGTTTTTT CASSRQGQGEKLFF TRBV2 few TRBD1 TRBJ1-4 14
TGTGCCAGCAGCCGACACCCGACAGGGAACACAGATACGCAGTATTTT CASSRHPTGNTDTQYF TRBV7-2 - TRBD1 TRBJ2-3 16
TGTGCCTGGAGTGGTAACAGCTATGGCTACACCTTC CAWSGNSYGYTF TRBV30 - - TRBJ1-2 12
TGTGCCAGCAGCCTAAACCCCGGGACAGGGAGGACTGAAGCTTTCTTT CASSLNPGTGRTEAFF TRBV5-6 - TRBD1 TRBJ1-1 16
TGCGCCAGCAGCTTACGCCCACCCGGGACTAGCGGGAGTGGGAATGAGCAGTTCTTC CASSLRPPGTSGSGNEQFF TRBV5-1 - TRBD2 TRBJ2-1 19
TGTGCCAGCAGCTTAGGGACTAGCGGGCGCACAGATACGCAGTATTTT CASSLGTSGRTDTQYF TRBV11-2 - TRBD2 TRBJ2-3 16
TGTGCCACCGCCAGCTCGACTAGCGGGGGATGGGGCCAGTACTTC CATASSTSGGWGQYF TRBV7-9 - TRBD2 TRBJ2-5 15
TGTGCCAGTAGTCAACGGGATACGCAGTATTTT CASSQRDTQYF TRBV19 - - TRBJ2-3 11
TGTGCCAGCAGCGAGAGGACCGTAAGTGATGAGCAGTTCTTC CASSERTVSDEQFF TRBV7-9 - - TRBJ2-1 14
TGCGCCAGCAGCTTGGGGTTTCTACAGGGAGGGATAGATACGCAGTATTTT CASSLGFLQGGIDTQYF TRBV5-1 few - TRBJ2-3 17
TGTGCCTGGAGCCGAACCGGGAGAAACTACAATGAGCAGTTCTTC CAWSRTGRNYNEQFF TRBV30 - - TRBJ2-1 15
TGTGCTAGTGGTCGAGAAATAGCTAACTATGGCTACACCTTC CASGREIANYGYTF TRBV12-5 - - TRBJ1-2 14
TGTGCCAGCAGCTTAGCGAACGGAGGCACAGATACGCAGTATTTT CASSLANGGTDTQYF TRBV7-2 few - TRBJ2-3 15
TGTGCCAGCTCCACCCTTAGACAGGGGTGGATTCAGCCCCAGCATTTT CASSTLRQGWIQPQHF TRBV28 - TRBD1 TRBJ1-5 16
TGCAGCGTCGCCTTTCCTAGTATCGCTGAGCAGTTCTTC CSVAFPSIAEQFF TRBV29-1 - - TRBJ2-1 13
TGCGCCAGCTCATGGACAGGGCGGACTGAAGCTTTCTTT CASSWTGRTEAFF TRBV5-1 - TRBD1 TRBJ1-1 13
TGTGCCAGCTCACCTTTAGGAAGGACCGGTTCTGGAAACACCATATATTTT CASSPLGRTGSGNTIYF TRBV18 - - TRBJ1-3 17
TGTGCCTGGAGTGTACCCTCCCATGAGCAGTTCTTC CAWSVPSHEQFF TRBV30 - - TRBJ2-1 12
TGTGCCTGGACCCCTGGAGGGCCCGGGGAGCTGTTTTTT CAWTPGGPGELFF TRBV30 - - TRBJ2-2 13
TGTGCCAGCTCATTCGGACTGGGGGAGACCCAGTACTTC CASSFGLGETQYF TRBV18 - - TRBJ2-5 13
TGTGCCAGCAGCGTGCTAGGGAACGAGCAGTACTTC CASSVLGNEQYF TRBV7-9 - - TRBJ2-7 12
TGTGCCAGCACCCCGAGATCCGAGAGCACCTACGAGCAGTACTTC CASTPRSESTYEQYF TRBV9 - - TRBJ2-7 15
TGTGCCAGCAGCTCGGACACCGGTTCGGAGACCCAGTACTTC CASSSDTGSETQYF TRBV7-2 - - TRBJ2-5 14
TGTGCCAGCAGCTTAGTTGTGGGCCCCTACGAGCAGTACTTC CASSLVVGPYEQYF TRBV7-2 - - TRBJ2-7 14
TGTGCCAGCAGTCAGTTTAACACTGAAGCTTTCTTT CASSQFNTEAFF TRBV28 - - TRBJ1-1 12
TGTGCCAGCAGCCCCCGACGGGGGAACACCGGGGAGCTGTTTTTT CASSPRRGNTGELFF TRBV9 - - TRBJ2-2 15
TGTGCCACCAGCAGAGCCCGGACCGGACCCTACAATGAGCAGTTCTTC CATSRARTGPYNEQFF TRBV15 - - TRBJ2-1 16
TGCGCCAGCAGCCCGAGGACGGATTATAACTATGGCTACACCTTC CASSPRTDYNYGYTF TRBV5-1 - - TRBJ1-2 15
TGCGCCAGCAGCTTGGATCCGGTCTCCTACGAGCAGTACTTC CASSLDPVSYEQYF TRBV5-1 few - TRBJ2-7 14
TGCAGCGTTGTCCCCTCTAGGGCGGGCACTGAAGCTTTCTTT CSVVPSRAGTEAFF TRBV29-1 - - TRBJ1-1 14
TGTGCCAGCACCCCGGGCGGGTGGTTGGAGGGTCAGCCCCAGCATTTT CASTPGGWLEGQPQHF TRBV5-6 few - TRBJ1-5 16
TGCGCCAGCAGCATACATAGCAGAGGGGATACGCAGTATTTT CASSIHSRGDTQYF TRBV5-1 - - TRBJ2-3 14
TGTGCCAGCAGCGCTAGCGGGAGGGCCCCAAATGAGCAGTTCTTC CASSASGRAPNEQFF TRBV9 few TRBD2 TRBJ2-1 15
TGTGCCAGCAGTTCGGGACCGGTCTACGAGCAGTACTTC CASSSGPVYEQYF TRBV28 few - TRBJ2-7 13
TGCAGTGCATGGGGGTTCCCTGAAGCTTTCTTT CSAWGFPEAFF TRBV20-1 few - TRBJ1-1 11
TGTGCCAGCAGTCGACTGCCCCAGGGCTACGAGCAGTACTTC CASSRLPQGYEQYF TRBV27 few - TRBJ2-7 14
TGTGCCAGCAGCTTAGTACAGGGCGTCTCTGGCTACACCTTC CASSLVQGVSGYTF TRBV11-2 - - TRBJ1-2 14
TGTGCCAGCAGCTTAAAAATCCTTCCCTACGAGCAGTACTTC CASSLKILPYEQYF TRBV7-2 few - TRBJ2-7 14
TGTGCCTCCGGGGACGCTGAAGCTTTCTTT CASGDAEAFF TRBV6-6 - - TRBJ1-1 10
TGCGCCAGCAGCCAAGTGCGGTCCCAGCAGAACTACAATCAGCCCCAGCATTTT CASSQVRSQQNYNQPQHF TRBV4-1 - - TRBJ1-5 18
TGTGCCACCAGCAGCATAGGACAGGGTTTCATCCTCCACGAGCAGTACTTC CATSSIGQGFILHEQYF TRBV15 - TRBD1 TRBJ2-7 17
TGTGCCAGCACGAGGGACAGGAAGGCATATGGCTACACCTTC CASTRDRKAYGYTF TRBV9 few TRBD1 TRBJ1-2 14
TGCGCCAGCAGCCAAGTTTCCCTCTCTGGAAACACCATATATTTT CASSQVSLSGNTIYF TRBV4-1 - - TRBJ1-3 15